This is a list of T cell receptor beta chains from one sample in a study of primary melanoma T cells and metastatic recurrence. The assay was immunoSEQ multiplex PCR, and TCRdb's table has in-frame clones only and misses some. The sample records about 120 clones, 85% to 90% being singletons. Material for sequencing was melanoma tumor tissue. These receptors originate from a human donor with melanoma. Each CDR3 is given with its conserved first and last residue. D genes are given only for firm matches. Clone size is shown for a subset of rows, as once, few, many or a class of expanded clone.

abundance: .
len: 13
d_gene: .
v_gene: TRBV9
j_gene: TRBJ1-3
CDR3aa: CASNLNSGNTIYF
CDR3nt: TGTGCCAGCAATTTAAACTCTGGAAACACCATATATTTT

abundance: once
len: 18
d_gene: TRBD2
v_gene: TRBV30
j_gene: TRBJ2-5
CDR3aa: CAWRPQPRLAGVRETQYF
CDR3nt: TGTGCCTGGAGGCCCCAACCCCGACTAGCGGGAGTTAGGGAGACCCAGTACTTC

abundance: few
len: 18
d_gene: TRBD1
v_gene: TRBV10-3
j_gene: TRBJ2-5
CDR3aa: CAISEVQGARPSQETQYF
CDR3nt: TGTGCCATCAGTGAGGTACAGGGGGCGCGCCCCTCGCAAGAGACCCAGTACTTC

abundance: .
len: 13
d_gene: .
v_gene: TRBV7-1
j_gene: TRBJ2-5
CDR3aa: CASSFGSEETQYF
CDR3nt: TGTGCCAGCAGCTTCGGGAGTGAGGAGACCCAGTACTTC

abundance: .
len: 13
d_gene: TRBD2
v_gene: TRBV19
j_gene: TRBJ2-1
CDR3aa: CASATSRYNEQFF
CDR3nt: TGTGCCAGTGCGACTAGCAGATACAATGAGCAGTTCTTC

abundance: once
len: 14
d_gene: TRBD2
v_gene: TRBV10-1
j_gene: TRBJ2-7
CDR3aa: CASSPSGRAYEQYF
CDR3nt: TGCGCCAGCAGCCCTAGCGGGAGGGCCTACGAGCAGTACTTC

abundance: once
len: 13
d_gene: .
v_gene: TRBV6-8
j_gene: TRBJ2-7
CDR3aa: CASSYGLTYEQYF
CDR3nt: TGTGCCAGCAGTTACGGTCTAACCTACGAGCAGTACTTC

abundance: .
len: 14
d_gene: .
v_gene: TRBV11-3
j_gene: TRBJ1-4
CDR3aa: CASSLQGESEKLFF
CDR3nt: TGTGCCAGCAGCTTGCAGGGTGAGAGTGAAAAACTGTTTTTT

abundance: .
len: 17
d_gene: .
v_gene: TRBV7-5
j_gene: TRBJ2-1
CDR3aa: CASSRLAGGMGNNEQFF
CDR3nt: TGTGCCAGCAGCCGACTAGCGGGGGGGATGGGGAACAATGAGCAGTTCTTC

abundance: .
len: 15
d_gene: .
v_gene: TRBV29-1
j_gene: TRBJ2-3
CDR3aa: CSVEVPRKDIDTQYF
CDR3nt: TGCAGCGTTGAAGTCCCCCGCAAAGACATCGATACGCAGTATTTT

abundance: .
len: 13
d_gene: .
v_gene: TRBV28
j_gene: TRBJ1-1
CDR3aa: CASRLQGGSEAFF
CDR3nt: TGTGCCAGCAGACTACAGGGTGGATCTGAAGCTTTCTTT

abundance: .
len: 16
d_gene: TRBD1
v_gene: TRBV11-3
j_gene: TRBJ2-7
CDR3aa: CASSLGTGYVAYEQYF
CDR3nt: TGTGCCAGCAGCTTGGGGACAGGGTACGTCGCCTACGAGCAGTACTTC

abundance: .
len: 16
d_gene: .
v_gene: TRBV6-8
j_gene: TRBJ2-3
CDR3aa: CASSTYRGGSTDTQYF
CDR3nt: TGTGCCAGCAGTACATACAGGGGAGGGAGCACAGATACGCAGTATTTT

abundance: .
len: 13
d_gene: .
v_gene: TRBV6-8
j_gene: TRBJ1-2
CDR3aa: CASSDSEAGGYTF
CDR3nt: TGTGCCAGCAGTGACAGTGAGGCCGGAGGCTACACCTTC

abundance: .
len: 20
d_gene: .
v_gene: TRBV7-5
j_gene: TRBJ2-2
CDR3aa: CASSLARTMDRASNTGELFF
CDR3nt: TGTGCCAGCAGCTTAGCCCGAACCATGGACAGGGCCTCGAACACCGGAGAGCTGTTTTTT

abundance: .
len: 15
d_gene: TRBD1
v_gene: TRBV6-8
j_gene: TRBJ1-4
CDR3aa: CASSYYRGSTEKLFF
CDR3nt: TGTGCCAGCAGTTACTACAGGGGAAGTACTGAAAAACTGTTTTTT

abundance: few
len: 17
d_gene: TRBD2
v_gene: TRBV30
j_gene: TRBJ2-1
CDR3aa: CAWSVGSGSHSYNEQFF
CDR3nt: TGTGCCTGGAGTGTTGGTAGCGGGAGTCACTCCTACAATGAGCAGTTCTTC

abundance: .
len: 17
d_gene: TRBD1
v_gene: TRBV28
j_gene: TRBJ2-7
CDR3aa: CASKSDPGQGSSYEQYF
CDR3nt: TGTGCCAGCAAATCTGATCCGGGACAGGGATCCTCCTACGAGCAGTACTTC

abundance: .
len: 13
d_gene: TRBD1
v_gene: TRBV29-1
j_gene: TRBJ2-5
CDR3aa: CSVGSGGAQTQYF
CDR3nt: TGCAGCGTTGGGTCAGGGGGCGCGCAGACCCAGTACTTC

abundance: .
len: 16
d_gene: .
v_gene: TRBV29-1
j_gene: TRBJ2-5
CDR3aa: CSVDELELTGGETQYF
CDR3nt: TGCAGCGTTGACGAACTAGAGCTAACAGGAGGAGAGACCCAGTACTTC

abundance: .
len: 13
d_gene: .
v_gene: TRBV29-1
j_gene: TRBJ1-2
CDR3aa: CSVSGPDRYGYTF
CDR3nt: TGCAGCGTTTCGGGACCCGATCGCTATGGCTACACCTTC

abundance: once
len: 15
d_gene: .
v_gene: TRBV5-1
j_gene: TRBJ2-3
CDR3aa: CASSTTTGLGDTQYF
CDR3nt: TGCGCCAGCAGCACCACTACAGGGCTCGGAGATACGCAGTATTTT

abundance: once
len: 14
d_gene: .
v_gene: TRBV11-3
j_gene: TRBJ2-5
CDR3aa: CASSSPVGSWTQYF
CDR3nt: TGTGCCAGCAGCTCTCCTGTGGGTTCTTGGACCCAGTACTTC

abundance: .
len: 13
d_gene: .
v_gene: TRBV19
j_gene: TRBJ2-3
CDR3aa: CVSRSRGTDTQYF
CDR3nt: TGTGTCAGTAGGTCGAGGGGCACAGATACGCAGTATTTT

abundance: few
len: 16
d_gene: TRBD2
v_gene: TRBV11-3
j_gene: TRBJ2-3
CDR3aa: CASSLKLAGGRDTQYF
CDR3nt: TGTGCCAGCAGCTTGAAACTAGCGGGAGGAAGGGATACGCAGTATTTT

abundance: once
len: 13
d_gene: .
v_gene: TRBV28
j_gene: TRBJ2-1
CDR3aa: CASSLEGYNEQFF
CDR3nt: TGTGCCAGCAGTTTGGAGGGCTACAATGAGCAGTTCTTC